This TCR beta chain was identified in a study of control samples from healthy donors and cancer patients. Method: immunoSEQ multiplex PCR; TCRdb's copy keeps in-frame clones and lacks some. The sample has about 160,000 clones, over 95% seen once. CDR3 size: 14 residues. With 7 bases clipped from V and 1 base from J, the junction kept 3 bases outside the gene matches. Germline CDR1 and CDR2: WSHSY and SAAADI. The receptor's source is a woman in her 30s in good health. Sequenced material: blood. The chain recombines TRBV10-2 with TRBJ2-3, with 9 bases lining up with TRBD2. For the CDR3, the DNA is TGCGCCAGCACCCGGACTAGCGGCACAGATACGCAGTATTTT. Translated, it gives CASTRTSGTDTQYF.